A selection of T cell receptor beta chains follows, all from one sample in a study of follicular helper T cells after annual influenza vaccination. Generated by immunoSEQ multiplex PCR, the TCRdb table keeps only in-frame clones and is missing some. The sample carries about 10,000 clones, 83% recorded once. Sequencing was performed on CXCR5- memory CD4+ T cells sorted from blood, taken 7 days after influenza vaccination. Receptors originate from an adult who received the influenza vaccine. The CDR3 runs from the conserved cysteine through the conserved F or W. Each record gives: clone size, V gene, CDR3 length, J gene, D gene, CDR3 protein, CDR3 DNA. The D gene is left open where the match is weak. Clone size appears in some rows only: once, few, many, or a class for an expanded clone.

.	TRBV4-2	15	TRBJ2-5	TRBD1	CASSQSQGYQETQYF	TGTGCCAGCAGCCAGTCACAGGGGTACCAAGAGACCCAGTACTTC
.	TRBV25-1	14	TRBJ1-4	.	CASSPRRYHEKLFF	TGTGCCAGCAGTCCGAGGAGGTATCATGAAAAACTGTTTTTT
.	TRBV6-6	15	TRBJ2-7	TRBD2	CASSYSGGETYEQYF	TGTGCCAGCAGTTACTCCGGGGGGGAAACCTACGAGCAGTACTTC
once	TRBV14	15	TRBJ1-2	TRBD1	CASSRIDRVKGGYTF	TGTGCCAGCAGCCGAATTGACAGGGTAAAGGGCGGCTACACCTTC
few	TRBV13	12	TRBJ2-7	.	CASSLPDGEQYF	TGTGCCAGCAGCTTACCGGACGGCGAGCAGTACTTC
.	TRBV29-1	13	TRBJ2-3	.	CSQTGLFDDTQYF	TGCAGCCAAACGGGACTGTTTGACGATACGCAGTATTTT
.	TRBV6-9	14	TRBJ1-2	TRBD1	CASSYRQGQYGYTF	TGTGCCAGCAGTTACCGACAGGGCCAGTATGGCTACACCTTC
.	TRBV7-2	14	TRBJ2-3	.	CASRLRASTDTQYF	TGTGCCAGCCGGTTACGGGCGAGCACAGATACGCAGTATTTT
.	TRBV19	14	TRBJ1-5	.	CATVDRSSNQPQHF	TGTGCCACCGTAGACAGGTCTAGCAATCAGCCCCAGCATTTT
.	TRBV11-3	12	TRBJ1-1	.	CASSTYLTEAFF	TGTGCCAGCAGCACCTATCTCACTGAAGCTTTCTTT
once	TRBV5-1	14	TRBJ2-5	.	CASTWDATTETQYF	TGCGCCAGCACCTGGGATGCGACTACGGAGACCCAGTACTTC
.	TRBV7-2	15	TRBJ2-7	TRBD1	CASTLGQGASYEQYF	TGTGCCAGCACCCTGGGACAGGGGGCTTCCTACGAGCAGTACTTC
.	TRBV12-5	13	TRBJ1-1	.	CASGLGGDTEAFF	TGTGCTAGTGGTTTGGGGGGTGACACTGAAGCTTTCTTT
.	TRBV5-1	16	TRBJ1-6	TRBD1	CASSLGGTVLNSPLHF	TGCGCCAGCAGCTTGGGGGGGACAGTTCTTAATTCACCCCTCCACTTT
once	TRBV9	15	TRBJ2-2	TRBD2	CASSPRGGGTGELFF	TGTGCCAGCAGCCCACGGGGGGGAGGCACCGGGGAGCTGTTTTTT
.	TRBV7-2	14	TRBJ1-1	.	CASSLRSPIEEAFF	TGTGCCAGCAGCTTAAGGAGCCCGATCGAAGAAGCTTTCTTT
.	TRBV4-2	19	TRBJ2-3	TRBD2	CASSQDRASGGARTDTQYF	TGTGCCAGCAGCCAAGATAGAGCTAGCGGGGGGGCCCGCACAGATACGCAGTATTTT
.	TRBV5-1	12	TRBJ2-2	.	CASSSQGLGLFF	TGCGCCAGCAGCTCTCAGGGTTTGGGGCTGTTTTTT
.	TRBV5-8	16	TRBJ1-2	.	CASSPQNGEVIYGYTF	TGTGCCAGCAGCCCCCAAAACGGAGAAGTCATCTATGGCTACACCTTC